This TCR beta chain appears in the sequencing data of a study of T-cell memory formation after mild COVID-19. Background on the study: TCR clustering was largely donor specific.

General study findings and limits: Most CD4+ clones that shrank were in CM and EM, while CD8+ ones turned up in EMRA.

TCRdb reanalysed the 5' RACE reads using MiXCR and keeps one entry per CDR3 protein. The sample lists 110,000 or so distinct CDR3 sequences; about a sixth were seen once. For this clonotype: The target antigen is unknown.

The sequencing input was PBMCs or a T cell subset sorted from them (not recorded which). This clonotype was sampled from a man younger than 30 who had mild COVID-19 (a few samples of this study predate the infection). Cell type and time point are not known.

CDR3 bases: TGCAGTGCTAGACCCGTGACTAGCGGCTACGAGCAGTACTTC. Translation: CSARPVTSGYEQYF. The V call is TRBV20-1, the J call TRBJ2-7; TRBD2 agrees at 9 bases. V dropped 2 bases and J dropped 3; count of bases not matched to a gene: 5. The CDR3 length is 14 residues. From germline, CDR1 is DFQATT and CDR2 SNEGSKA (reference sequence).